This T cell receptor (beta chain) was sequenced in a study of response to subunit inactivated influenza vaccine. TCRdb used MiXCR to reprocess the RT-PCR reads, holding one entry per CDR3 protein. The sample holds 530,000 or so distinct CDR3 sequences, approximately 12% seen once. Trimming took 6 bases from V and 1 from J, leaving 15 bases between them. Germline V CDR1 and CDR2: MNHEY, SMNVEV (reference sequence). This CDR3 comprises 15 residues. The sample consisted of PBMCs from blood, taken on the day of vaccination. The TCR comes from a man aged 50 to 60 who received an inactivated influenza vaccine. The chain couples TRBV27 to TRBJ1-1; D uncertain. For the CDR3, the DNA is TGTGCCAGCAGAAAAACCGGGATACGGAACACTGAAGCTTTCTTT. This sequence encodes CASRKTGIRNTEAFF.